This T cell receptor beta chain was recovered during a study of blood T cell repertoires in COVID-19. CDR3 length equals 15 residues. V was clipped by 0 bases and J by 6 bases, with 14 bases between them. Per the germline V gene, CDR1 is SGHAT and CDR2 is FQNNGV. In the original processing: Amplification with reference gene primers provided the estimates of nucleated cell counts. TCRdb's copy holds only in-frame clones and misses some; the assay was immunoSEQ multiplex PCR. V and J calls and clone size are copied from that table; D and trimming were computed from the DNA. The sample includes approximately 82,000 clones, around 80% seen only once; the top ten take 5.5% to 7.5%.

The chain combines TRBV11-2 with TRBJ1-2; D unresolved. The sequencing sample was made of peripheral blood. This clonotype originated in a man between 50 and 59 years old with active or convalescent COVID-19. CDR3 in amino acids: CASSLDRSKLDGYTF. The CDR3 DNA reads as TGTGCCAGCAGCTTAGATCGGTCGAAGTTGGATGGCTACACCTTC.